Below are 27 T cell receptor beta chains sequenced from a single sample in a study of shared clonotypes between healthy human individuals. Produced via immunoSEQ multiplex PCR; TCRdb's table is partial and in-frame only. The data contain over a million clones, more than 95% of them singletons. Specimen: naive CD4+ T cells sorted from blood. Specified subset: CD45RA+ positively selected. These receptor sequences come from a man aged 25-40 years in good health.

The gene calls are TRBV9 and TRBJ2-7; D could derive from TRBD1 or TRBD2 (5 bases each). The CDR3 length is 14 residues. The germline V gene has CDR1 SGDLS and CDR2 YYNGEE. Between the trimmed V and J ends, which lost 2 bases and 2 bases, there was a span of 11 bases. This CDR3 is CASSVWGSPYEQYF. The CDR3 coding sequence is TGTGCCAGCAGCGTGTGGGGGTCCCCCTACGAGCAGTACTTC. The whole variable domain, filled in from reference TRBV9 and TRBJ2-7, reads DSGVTQTPKHLITATGQRVTLRCSPRSGDLSVYWYQQSLDQGLQFLIQYYNGEERAKGNILERFSAQQFPDLHSELNLSSLELGDSALYFCASSVWGSPYEQYFGPGTRLTVT.

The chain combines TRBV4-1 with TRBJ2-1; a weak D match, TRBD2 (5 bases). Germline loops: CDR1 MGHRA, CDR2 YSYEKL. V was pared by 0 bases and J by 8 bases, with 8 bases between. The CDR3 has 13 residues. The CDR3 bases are TGCGCCAGCAGCCAAGATTTGGAGGATGAGCAGTTCTTC. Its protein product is CASSQDLEDEQFF.

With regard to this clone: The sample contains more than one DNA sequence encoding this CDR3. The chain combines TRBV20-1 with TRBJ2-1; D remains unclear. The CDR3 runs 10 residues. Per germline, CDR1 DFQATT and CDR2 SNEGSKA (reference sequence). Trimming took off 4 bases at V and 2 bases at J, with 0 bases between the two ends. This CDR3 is CSATYNEQFF. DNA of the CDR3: TGCAGTGCTACCTACAATGAGCAGTTCTTC.

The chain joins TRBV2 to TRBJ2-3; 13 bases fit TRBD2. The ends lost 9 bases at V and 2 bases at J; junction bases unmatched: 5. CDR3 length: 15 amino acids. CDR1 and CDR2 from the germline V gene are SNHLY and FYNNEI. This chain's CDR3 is CASRLAGGLTDTQYF. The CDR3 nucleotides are TGTGCCAGTCGACTAGCGGGGGGTCTCACAGATACGCAGTATTTT.

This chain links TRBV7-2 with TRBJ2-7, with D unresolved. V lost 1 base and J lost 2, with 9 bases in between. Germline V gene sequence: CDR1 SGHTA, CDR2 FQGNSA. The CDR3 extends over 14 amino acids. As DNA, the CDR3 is TGTGCCAGCAGCTTAGTCTCTACTACCTACGAGCAGTACTTC. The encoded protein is CASSLVSTTYEQYF.

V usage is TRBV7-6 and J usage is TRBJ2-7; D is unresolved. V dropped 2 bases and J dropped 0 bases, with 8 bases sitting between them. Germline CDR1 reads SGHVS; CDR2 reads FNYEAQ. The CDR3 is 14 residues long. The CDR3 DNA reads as TGTGCCAGCAGCTTATCCCAGAGCTCCTACGAGCAGTACTTC. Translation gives CASSLSQSSYEQYF.

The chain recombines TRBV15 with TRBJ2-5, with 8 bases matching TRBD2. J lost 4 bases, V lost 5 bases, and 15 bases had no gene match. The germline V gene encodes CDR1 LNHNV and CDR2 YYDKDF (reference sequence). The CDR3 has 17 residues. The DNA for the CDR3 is TGTGCCACCAGCCCCCACTTGAGCGGGGGAGGAGGAGAGACCCAGTACTTC. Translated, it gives CATSPHLSGGGGETQYF.

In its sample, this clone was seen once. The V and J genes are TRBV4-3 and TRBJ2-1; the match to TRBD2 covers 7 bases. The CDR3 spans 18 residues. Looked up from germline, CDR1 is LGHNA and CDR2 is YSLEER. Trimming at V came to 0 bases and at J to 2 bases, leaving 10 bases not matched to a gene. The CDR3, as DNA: TGCGCCAGCAGCCAAGATCGTGCTAGCGGATTTGCCTACAATGAGCAGTTCTTC. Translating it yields CASSQDRASGFAYNEQFF.

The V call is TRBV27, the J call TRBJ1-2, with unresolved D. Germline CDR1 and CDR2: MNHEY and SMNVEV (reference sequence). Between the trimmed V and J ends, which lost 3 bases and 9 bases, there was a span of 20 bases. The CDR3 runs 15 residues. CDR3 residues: CASSLDGAYGPRYTF. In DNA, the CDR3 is TGTGCCAGCAGTTTGGACGGTGCGTATGGCCCCCGCTACACCTTC.

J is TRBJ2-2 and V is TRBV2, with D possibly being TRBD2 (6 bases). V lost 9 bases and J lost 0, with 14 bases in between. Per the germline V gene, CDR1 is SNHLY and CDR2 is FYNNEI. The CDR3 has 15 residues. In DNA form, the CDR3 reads TGTGCCAGTACCGTAGCGGAAACGAACACCGGGGAGCTGTTTTTT. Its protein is CASTVAETNTGELFF.

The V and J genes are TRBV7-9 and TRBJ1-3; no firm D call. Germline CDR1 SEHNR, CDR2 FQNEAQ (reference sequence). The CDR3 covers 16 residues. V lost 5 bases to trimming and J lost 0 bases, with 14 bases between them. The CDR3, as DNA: TGTGCCAGCAGCCATAATGTTGTGCTCTCTGGAAACACCATATATTTT. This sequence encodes CASSHNVVLSGNTIYF.

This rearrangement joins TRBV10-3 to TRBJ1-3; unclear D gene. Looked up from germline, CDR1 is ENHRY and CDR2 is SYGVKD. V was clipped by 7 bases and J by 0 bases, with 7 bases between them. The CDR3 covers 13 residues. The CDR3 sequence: CAIKAASGNTIYF. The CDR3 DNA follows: TGTGCCATCAAGGCAGCCTCTGGAAACACCATATATTTT.

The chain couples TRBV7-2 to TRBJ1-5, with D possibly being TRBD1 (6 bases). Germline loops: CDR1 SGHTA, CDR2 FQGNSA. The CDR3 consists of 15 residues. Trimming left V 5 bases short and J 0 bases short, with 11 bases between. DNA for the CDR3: TGTGCCAGCAGCCAACAGGGACATAGCAATCAGCCCCAGCATTTT. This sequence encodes CASSQQGHSNQPQHF. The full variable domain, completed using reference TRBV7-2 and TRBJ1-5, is GAGVSQSPSNKVTEKGKDVELRCDPISGHTALYWYRQSLGQGLEFLIYFQGNSAPDKSGLPSDRFSAERTGGSVSTLTIQRTQQEDSAVYLCASSQQGHSNQPQHFGDGTRLSIL.

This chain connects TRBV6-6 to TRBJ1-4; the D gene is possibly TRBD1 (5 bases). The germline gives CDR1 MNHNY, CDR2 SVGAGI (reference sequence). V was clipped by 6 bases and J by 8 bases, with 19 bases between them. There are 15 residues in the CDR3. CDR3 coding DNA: TGTGCCAGCAGACAATCCGGGACCCAAGGGGAAAAACTGTTTTTT. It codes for CASRQSGTQGEKLFF.

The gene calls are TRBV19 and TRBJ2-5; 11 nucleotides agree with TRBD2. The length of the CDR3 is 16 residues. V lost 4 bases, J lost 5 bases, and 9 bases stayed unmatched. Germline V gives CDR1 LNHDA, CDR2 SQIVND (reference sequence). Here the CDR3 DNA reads TGTGCCAGTAGTACAGAACTAGCGGGAGCTTTTGAGACCCAGTACTTC. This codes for CASSTELAGAFETQYF.

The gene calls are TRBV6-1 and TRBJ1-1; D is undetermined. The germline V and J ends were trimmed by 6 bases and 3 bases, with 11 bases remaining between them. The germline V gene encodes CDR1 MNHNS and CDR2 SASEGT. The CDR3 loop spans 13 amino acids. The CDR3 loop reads CASSRDTYTEAFF. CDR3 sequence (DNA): TGTGCCAGCAGCCGAGACACTTACACTGAAGCTTTCTTT.

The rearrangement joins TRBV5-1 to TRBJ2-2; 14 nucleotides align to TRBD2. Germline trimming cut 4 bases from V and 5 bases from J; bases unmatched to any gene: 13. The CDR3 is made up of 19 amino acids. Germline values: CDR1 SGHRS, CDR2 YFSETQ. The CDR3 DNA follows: TGCGCCAGCAGCCCCCGACTAGCGGGAGGGCGCTGGGGGACCGGGGAGCTGTTTTTT. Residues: CASSPRLAGGRWGTGELFF.

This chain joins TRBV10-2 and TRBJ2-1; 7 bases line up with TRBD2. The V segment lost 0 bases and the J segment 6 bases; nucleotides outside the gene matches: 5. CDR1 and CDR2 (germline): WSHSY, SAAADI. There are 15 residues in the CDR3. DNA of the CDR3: TGCGCCAGCAGTGAGTCGGGAGGGCCTCTCAATGAGCAGTTCTTC. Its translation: CASSESGGPLNEQFF.

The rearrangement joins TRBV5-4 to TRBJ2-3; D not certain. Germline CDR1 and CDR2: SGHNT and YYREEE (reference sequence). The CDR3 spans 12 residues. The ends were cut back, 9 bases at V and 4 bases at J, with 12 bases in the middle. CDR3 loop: CATTPSADTQYF. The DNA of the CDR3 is TGTGCCACCACTCCGAGCGCAGATACGCAGTATTTT.

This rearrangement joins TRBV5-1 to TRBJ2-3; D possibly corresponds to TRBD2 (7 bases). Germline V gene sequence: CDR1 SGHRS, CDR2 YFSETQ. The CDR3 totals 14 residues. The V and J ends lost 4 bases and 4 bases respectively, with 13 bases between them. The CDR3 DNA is TGCGCCAGCAGCCCGGGGGGCTCTTCAGATACGCAGTATTTT. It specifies CASSPGGSSDTQYF.

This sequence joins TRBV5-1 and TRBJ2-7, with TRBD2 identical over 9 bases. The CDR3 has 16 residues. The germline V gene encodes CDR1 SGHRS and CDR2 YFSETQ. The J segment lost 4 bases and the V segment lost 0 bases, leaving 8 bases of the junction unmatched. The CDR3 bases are TGCGCCAGCAGCTTGGCGTCCAGCGGGGGGCCATACGAGCAGTACTTC. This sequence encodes CASSLASSGGPYEQYF.

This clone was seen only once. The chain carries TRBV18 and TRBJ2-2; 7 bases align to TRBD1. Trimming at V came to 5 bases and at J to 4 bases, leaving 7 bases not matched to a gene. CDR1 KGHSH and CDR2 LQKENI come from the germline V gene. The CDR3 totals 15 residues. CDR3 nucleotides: TGTGCCAGCTCAGCGACAGGGAAGAGCACCGGGGAGCTGTTTTTT. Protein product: CASSATGKSTGELFF.

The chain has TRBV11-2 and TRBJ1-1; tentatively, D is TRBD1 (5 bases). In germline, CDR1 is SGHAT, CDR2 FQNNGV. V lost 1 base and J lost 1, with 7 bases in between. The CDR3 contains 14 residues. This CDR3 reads CASSLGDQNTEAFF. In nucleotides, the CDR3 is TGTGCCAGCAGCTTAGGGGACCAGAACACTGAAGCTTTCTTT. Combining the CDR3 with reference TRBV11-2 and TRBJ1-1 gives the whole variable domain EAGVAQSPRYKIIEKRQSVAFWCNPISGHATLYWYQQILGQGPKLLIQFQNNGVVDDSQLPKDRFSAERLKGVDSTLKIQPAKLEDSAVYLCASSLGDQNTEAFFGQGTRLTVV.

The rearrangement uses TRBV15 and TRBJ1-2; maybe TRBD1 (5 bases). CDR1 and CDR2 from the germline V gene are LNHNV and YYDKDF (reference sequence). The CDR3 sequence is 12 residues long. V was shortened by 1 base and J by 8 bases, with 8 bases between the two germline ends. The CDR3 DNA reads TGTGCCACCAGCAGAGGGGGCCGGGGCTACACCTTC. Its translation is CATSRGGRGYTF.

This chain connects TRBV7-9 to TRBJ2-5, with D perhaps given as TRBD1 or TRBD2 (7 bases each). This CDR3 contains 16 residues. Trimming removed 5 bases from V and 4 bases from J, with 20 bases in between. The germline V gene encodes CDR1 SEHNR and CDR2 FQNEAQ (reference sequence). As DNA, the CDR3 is TGTGCCAGCAGCGCCTGGGAGGGGGCGACATCAGAGACCCAGTACTTC. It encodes CASSAWEGATSETQYF. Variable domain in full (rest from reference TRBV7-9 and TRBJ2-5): DTGVSQNPRHKITKRGQNVTFRCDPISEHNRLYWYRQTLGQGPEFLTYFQNEAQLEKSRLLSDRFSAERPKGSFSTLEIQRTEQGDSAMYLCASSAWEGATSETQYFGPGTRLLVL.

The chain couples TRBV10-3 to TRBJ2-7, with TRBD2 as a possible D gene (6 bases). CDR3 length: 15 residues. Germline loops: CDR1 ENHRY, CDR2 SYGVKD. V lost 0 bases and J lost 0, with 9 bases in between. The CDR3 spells CAISESGGSSYEQYF. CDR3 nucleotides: TGTGCCATCAGTGAGTCGGGGGGTAGCTCCTACGAGCAGTACTTC.

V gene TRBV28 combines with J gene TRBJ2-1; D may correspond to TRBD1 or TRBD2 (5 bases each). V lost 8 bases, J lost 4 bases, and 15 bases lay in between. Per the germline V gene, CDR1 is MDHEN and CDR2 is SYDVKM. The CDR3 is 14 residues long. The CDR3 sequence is CASHYGTEYNEQFF. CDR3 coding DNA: TGTGCCAGCCATTATGGGACCGAATACAATGAGCAGTTCTTC.